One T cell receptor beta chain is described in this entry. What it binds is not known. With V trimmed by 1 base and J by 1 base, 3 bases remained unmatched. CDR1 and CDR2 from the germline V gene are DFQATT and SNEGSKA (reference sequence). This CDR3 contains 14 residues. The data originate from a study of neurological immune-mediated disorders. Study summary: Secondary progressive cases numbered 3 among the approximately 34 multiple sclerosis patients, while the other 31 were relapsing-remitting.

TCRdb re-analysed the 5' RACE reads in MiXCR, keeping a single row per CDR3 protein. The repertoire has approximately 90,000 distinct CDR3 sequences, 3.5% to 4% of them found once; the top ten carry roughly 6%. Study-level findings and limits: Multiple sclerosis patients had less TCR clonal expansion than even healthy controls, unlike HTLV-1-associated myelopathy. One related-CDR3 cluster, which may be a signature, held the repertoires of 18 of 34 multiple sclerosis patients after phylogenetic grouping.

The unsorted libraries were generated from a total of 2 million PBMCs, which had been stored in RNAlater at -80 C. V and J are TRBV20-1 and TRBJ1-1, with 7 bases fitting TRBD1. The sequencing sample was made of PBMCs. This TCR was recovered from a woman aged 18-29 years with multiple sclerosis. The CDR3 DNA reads TGCAGTGCTAGAGGAGGGACAGCGAACACTGAAGCTTTCTTT. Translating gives CSARGGTANTEAFF.